One sample yielded the 7 T cell receptor beta chains listed below, sequenced in a study of CD8 T cells in ankylosing spondylitis (dated by TCRdb to the late 2010s). Library generation was performed with 5' RACE. Sequencing relied on an Illumina HiSeq 2500. TCRdb applied fastp at Q25 and MiXCR to the public reads, then kept only in-frame beta chains. Every distinct CDR3 protein forms one entry, paired with its most common genes and DNA. The sample table contains a few hundred thousand distinct CDR3 sequences; only one count was recorded for about 16% of them. The top ten clones comprise about 42% of the sample. General conclusions and limits of the study: A TCR beta motif made up of several highly homologous amino acid variants appeared to be characteristic of blood from ankylosing spondylitis patients.

These receptors have no known antigen. The sample was blood, either unsorted or a sorted T cell fraction (not recorded which). Receptors were obtained from a male donor with ankylosing spondylitis.

The CDR3 region has the DNA TGTGCCAGCAGTCCTAGTCTCCTCTCCTACGAGCAGTACTTC. Translation gives CASSPSLLSYEQYF. The J gene is TRBJ2-7, the V gene TRBV6-1; D uncertain. The germline CDR1 and CDR2 sequences are MNHNS and SASEGT. There are 14 residues in the CDR3. Trimming took off 5 bases at V and 0 bases at J, with 11 bases between the two ends.

The table lists this clonotype with a few counts. The rearrangement uses TRBV5-5 and TRBJ1-2; D is unclear. The CDR3 totals 14 residues. V lost 0 bases and J lost 6, with 12 bases in between. Per the germline V gene, CDR1 is SGHKS and CDR2 is YYEKEE (reference sequence). The chain's CDR3 is CASSLATVSHGYTF. CDR3 DNA sequence: TGTGCCAGCAGCTTGGCGACCGTTTCACATGGCTACACCTTC.

The rearrangement links TRBV10-2 to TRBJ2-7; the D is unclear. The CDR3 has 12 residues. With 2 bases removed from V and 4 bases from J, the gap between germline ends came to 6 bases. Germline CDR1 and CDR2: WSHSY and SAAADI. The CDR3 DNA follows: TGCGCCAGCAGTGAGGAGGAATACGAGCAGTACTTC. Its protein product is CASSEEEYEQYF.

The chain is built from TRBV12-3 or TRBV12-4 and TRBJ2-1, with 12 bases fitting TRBD2. V dropped 0 bases and J dropped 4; count of bases not matched to a gene: 1. The CDR3 has 16 residues. CDR3 sequence: CASSLAGLAGYNEQFF. CDR3 sequence (DNA): TGTGCCAGCAGTTTAGCCGGACTAGCGGGGTACAATGAGCAGTTCTTC.

This clonotype was found a few times. V gene TRBV7-8 combines with J gene TRBJ1-5; TRBD1 is a possible D gene (5 bases). Germline V gene data show CDR1 as SGHVS and CDR2 as FQNEAQ. The CDR3 extends over 12 amino acids. The ends were cut back, 5 bases at V and 6 bases at J, with 8 bases in the middle. This chain's CDR3 is CASSPGGQPQHF. The CDR3 bases are TGTGCCAGCAGCCCCGGGGGTCAGCCCCAGCATTTT.

The table lists this clonotype with a few counts. V gene TRBV29-1 combines with J gene TRBJ1-1, with TRBD1 matching 8 bases. The CDR3 loop spans 11 amino acids. Per germline, CDR1 SQVTM and CDR2 ANQGSEA. After removal of 7 bases from V and 7 bases from J, the junction contained 5 bases not matched to a gene. This CDR3 is CSAGQGVEAFF. DNA of the CDR3: TGCAGCGCAGGACAGGGAGTTGAAGCTTTCTTT.

In this sample, this clonotype turned up many times. The chain is built from TRBV27 and TRBJ2-3; D is ambiguous. Trimming pared 2 bases from V and 0 bases from J, leaving 6 bases between. This CDR3 is built from 14 residues. Per germline, CDR1 MNHEY and CDR2 SMNVEV (reference sequence). Here the CDR3 DNA reads TGTGCCAGCAGTTTAGCCCCTAGCACAGATACGCAGTATTTT. The encoded protein is CASSLAPSTDTQYF.